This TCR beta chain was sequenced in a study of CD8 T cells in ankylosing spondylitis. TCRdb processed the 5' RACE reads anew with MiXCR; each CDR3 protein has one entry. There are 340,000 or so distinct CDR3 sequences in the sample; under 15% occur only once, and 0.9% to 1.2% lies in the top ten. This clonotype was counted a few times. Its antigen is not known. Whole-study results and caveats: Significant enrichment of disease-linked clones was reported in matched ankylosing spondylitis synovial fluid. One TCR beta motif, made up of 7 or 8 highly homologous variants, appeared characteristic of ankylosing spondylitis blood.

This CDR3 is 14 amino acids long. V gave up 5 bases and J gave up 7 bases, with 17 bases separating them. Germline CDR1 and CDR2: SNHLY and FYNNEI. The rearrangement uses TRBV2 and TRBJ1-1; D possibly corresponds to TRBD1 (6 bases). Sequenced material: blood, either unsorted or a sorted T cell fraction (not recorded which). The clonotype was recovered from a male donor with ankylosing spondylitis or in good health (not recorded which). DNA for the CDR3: TGTGCCAGCAGTCCGGGACAAGGGGGATTTGAAGCTTTCTTT. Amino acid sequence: CASSPGQGGFEAFF.